This TCR beta chain was sequenced for a study of breast tumors, draining lymph nodes, adjacent tissues. Broader study findings: Findings are consistent with lymph node origin and intratumoral expansion of most tumor T cells. That most tumor T cells come from lymph nodes remained unproven.

On this clonotype: Its target is unknown.

Via MiXCR, TCRdb re-called the multiplex PCR reads, giving one row per CDR3 protein. The sample contains 20,000 to 25,000 distinct CDR3 sequences, 45% to 60% of which appear only once. There are 13 residues in the CDR3. Trimming took off 6 bases at V and 1 base at J, with 8 bases between the two ends. Germline V CDR1 and CDR2: MNHNS, SASEGT. The sequencing input was breast tumor tissue. The clonotype originates from a female donor with breast cancer. Some clones in this sample may be carry-over from other donors' samples. The rearrangement links TRBV6-1 to TRBJ2-3; a possible D gene is TRBD1 (5 bases). The CDR3 loop is CASRGLRTDTQYF. DNA for the CDR3: TGTGCCAGCAGGGGGCTCCGCACAGATACGCAGTATTTT.